This T cell receptor beta chain was sequenced during a study of beta chain features in type 1 diabetes. Study in general: Roughly 110,000,000 sorted cells were examined across all samples.

With regard to this clone: The antigen remains unidentified.

Of the isolated RNA, all was reverse transcribed, and so the sequenced material was expressed TCRB transcripts. Profiling relied on immunoSEQ multiplex PCR, and the TCRdb table lists in-frame clones only, not all of them. Of 150,000 to 200,000 clones in the sample, 63% were seen once. The CDR3 totals 12 residues. Per the germline V gene, CDR1 is SGDLS and CDR2 is YYNGEE. The V and J ends lost 0 bases and 3 bases respectively, with 2 bases between them. Overall study results and limits: TCRB CDR3s from Type 1 diabetes patients were moderately but significantly shorter in all four CD4+ subsets. Patients and controls would be equally affected if PCR favored shorter templates. Within the patient group, naive, central memory and Treg TCRB repertoires appeared more similar to each other than within healthy donors.

This sequence originates from a man younger than 45 with type 1 diabetes. The chain joins TRBV9 to TRBJ2-3; no reliable D call. Sequencing used naive CD4+ T cells from blood. Here the CDR3 reads CASSVVTDTQYF. For the CDR3, the DNA is TGTGCCAGCAGCGTAGTGACAGATACGCAGTATTTT.